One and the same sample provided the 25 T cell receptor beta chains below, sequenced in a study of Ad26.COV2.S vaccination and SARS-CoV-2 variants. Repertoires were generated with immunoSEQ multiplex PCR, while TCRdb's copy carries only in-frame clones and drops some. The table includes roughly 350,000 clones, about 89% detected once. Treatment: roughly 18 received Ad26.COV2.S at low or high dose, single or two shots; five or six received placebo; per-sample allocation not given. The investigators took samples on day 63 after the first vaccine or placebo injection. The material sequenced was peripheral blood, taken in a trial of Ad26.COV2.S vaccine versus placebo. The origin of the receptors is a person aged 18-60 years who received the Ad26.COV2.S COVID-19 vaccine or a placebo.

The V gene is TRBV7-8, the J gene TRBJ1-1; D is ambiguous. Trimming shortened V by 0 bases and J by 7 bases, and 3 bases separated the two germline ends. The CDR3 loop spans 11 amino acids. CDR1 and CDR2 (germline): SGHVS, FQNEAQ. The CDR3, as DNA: TGTGCCAGCAGCTTAGCAGGTGAAGCTTTCTTT. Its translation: CASSLAGEAFF.

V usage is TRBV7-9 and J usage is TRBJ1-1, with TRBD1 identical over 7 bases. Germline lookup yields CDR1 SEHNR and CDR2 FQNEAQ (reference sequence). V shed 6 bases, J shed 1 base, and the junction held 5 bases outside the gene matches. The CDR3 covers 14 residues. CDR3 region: CASSRTGWNTEAFF. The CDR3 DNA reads TGTGCCAGCAGTCGGACAGGATGGAACACTGAAGCTTTCTTT.

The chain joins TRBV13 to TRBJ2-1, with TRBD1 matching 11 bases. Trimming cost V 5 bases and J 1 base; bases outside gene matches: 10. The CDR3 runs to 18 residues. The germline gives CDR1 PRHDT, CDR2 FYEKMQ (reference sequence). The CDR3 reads CASSVRDRGLGSYNEQFF. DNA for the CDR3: TGTGCCAGCAGCGTGCGGGACAGGGGGTTGGGGTCCTACAATGAGCAGTTCTTC.

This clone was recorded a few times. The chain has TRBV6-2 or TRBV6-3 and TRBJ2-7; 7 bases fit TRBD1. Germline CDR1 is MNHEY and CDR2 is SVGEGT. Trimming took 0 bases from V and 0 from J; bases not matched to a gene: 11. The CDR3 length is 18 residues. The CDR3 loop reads CASSYSGWSRGTSYEQYF. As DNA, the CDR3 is TGTGCCAGCAGTTACTCGGGGTGGAGCAGGGGGACCTCCTACGAGCAGTACTTC.

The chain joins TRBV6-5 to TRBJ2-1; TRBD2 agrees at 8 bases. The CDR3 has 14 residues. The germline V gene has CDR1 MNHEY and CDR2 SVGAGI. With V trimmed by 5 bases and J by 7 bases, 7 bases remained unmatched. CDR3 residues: CASSPGLGGNEQFF. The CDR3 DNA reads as TGTGCCAGCAGTCCGGGACTAGGTGGGAATGAGCAGTTCTTC.

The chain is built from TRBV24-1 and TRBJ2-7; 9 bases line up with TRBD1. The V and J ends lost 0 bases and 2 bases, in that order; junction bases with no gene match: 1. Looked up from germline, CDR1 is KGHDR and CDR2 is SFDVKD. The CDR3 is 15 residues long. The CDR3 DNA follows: TGTGCCACCAGTGATTTGTGGGACAGGGCCTACGAGCAGTACTTC. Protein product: CATSDLWDRAYEQYF.

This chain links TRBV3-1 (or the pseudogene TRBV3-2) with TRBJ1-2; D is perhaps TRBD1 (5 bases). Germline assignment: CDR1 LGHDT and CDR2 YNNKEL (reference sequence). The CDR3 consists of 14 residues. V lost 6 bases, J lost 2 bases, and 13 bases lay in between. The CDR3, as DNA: TGTGCCAGCAGTAACTCCGGGACCAACTATGGCTACACCTTC. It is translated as CASSNSGTNYGYTF.

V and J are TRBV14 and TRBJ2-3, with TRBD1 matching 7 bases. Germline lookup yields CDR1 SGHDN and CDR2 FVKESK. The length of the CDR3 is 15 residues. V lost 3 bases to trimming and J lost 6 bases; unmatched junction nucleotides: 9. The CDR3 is CASSHFDRALDTQYF. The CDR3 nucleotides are TGTGCCAGCAGCCACTTCGACAGGGCCCTGGATACGCAGTATTTT.

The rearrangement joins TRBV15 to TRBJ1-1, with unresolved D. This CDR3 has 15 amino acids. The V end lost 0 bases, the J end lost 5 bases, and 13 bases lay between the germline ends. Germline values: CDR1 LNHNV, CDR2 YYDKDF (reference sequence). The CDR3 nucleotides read TGTGCCACCAGCAGAGAGGGGATTGGAAAAACTGAAGCTTTCTTT. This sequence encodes CATSREGIGKTEAFF.

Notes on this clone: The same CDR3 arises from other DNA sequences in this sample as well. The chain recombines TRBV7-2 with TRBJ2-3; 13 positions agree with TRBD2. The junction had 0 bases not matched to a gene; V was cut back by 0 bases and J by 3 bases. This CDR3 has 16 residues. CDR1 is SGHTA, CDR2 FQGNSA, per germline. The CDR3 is CASSLALAGGTDTQYF. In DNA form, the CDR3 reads TGTGCCAGCAGCTTAGCACTAGCGGGGGGGACAGATACGCAGTATTTT. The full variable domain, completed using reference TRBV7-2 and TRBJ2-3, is GAGVSQSPSNKVTEKGKDVELRCDPISGHTALYWYRQSLGQGLEFLIYFQGNSAPDKSGLPSDRFSAERTGGSVSTLTIQRTQQEDSAVYLCASSLALAGGTDTQYFGPGTRLTVL.

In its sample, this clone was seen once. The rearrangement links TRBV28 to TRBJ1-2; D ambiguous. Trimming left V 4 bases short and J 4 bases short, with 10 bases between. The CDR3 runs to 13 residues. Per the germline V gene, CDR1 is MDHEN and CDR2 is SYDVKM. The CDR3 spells CASSSPAAYGYTF. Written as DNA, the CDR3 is TGTGCCAGCAGTTCCCCGGCAGCCTATGGCTACACCTTC.

CDR3 loop: CASSLSGSGGHNEQFF. The DNA of the CDR3 is TGTGCCAGCAGTTTATCCGGTAGCGGGGGACACAATGAGCAGTTCTTC. The chain joins TRBV28 to TRBJ2-1, with TRBD2 identical over 9 bases. CDR3 length equals 16 residues. V was pared by 1 base and J by 5 bases, with 6 bases of the junction left unmatched. Germline CDR1 is MDHEN and CDR2 is SYDVKM.

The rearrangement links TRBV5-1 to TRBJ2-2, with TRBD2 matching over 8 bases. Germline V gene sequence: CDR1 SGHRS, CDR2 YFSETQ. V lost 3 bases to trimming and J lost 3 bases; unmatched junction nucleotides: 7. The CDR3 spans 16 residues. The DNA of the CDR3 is TGCGCCAGCAGCTCGAGCGGGAGTTTGTACACCGGGGAGCTGTTTTTT. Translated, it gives CASSSSGSLYTGELFF.

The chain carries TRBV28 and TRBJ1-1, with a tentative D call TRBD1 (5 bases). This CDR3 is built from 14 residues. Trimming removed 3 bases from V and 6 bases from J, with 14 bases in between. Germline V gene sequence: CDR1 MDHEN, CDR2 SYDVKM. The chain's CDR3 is CASSFRRGLPEAFF. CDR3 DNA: TGTGCCAGCAGTTTCCGGCGGGGCCTCCCTGAAGCTTTCTTT.

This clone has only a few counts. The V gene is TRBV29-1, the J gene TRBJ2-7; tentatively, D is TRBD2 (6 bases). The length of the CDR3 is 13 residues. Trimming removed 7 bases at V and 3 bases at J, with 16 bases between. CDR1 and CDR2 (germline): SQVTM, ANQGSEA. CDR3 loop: CSGQSPGGYEQYF. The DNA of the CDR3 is TGCAGCGGACAGTCACCCGGGGGCTACGAGCAGTACTTC.

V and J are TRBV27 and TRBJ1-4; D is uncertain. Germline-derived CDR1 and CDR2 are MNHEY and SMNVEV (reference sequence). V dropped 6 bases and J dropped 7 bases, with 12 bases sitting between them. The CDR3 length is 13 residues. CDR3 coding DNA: TGTGCCAGCAGGACCTTTTCGAGTGAAAAACTGTTTTTT. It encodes CASRTFSSEKLFF.

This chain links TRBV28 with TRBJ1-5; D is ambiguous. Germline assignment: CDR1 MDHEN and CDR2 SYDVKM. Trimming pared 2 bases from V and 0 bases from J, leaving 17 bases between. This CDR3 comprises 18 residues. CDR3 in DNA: TGTGCCAGCAGTTTAGGTGTGGGCAGCCGAGATAGCAATCAGCCCCAGCATTTT. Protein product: CASSLGVGSRDSNQPQHF.

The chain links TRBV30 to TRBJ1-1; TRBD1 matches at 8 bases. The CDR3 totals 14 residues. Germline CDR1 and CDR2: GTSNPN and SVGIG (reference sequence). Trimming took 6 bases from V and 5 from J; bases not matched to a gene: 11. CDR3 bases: TGTGCCTGCCTCCGGACAGGGTCCTTGACTGAAGCTTTCTTT. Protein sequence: CACLRTGSLTEAFF. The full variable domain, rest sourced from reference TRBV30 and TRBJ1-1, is SQTIHQWPATLVQPVGSPLSLECTVEGTSNPNLYWYRQAAGRGLQLLFYSVGIGQISSEVPQNLSASRPQDRQFILSSKKLLLSDSGFYLCACLRTGSLTEAFFGQGTRLTVV.

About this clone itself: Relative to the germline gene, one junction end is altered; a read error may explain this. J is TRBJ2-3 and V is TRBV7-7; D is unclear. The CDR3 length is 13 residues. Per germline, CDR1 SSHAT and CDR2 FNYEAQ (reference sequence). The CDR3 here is CASSPGPKSTQYF. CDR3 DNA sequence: TGTGCTAGCAGCCCTGGCCCTAAAAGTACGCAGTATTTT.

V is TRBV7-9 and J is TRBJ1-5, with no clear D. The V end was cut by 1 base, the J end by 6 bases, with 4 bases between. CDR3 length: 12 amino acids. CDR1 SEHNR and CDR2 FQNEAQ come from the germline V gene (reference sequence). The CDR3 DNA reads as TGTGCCAGCAGCTTAGAGGGTCAGCCCCAGCATTTT. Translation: CASSLEGQPQHF.

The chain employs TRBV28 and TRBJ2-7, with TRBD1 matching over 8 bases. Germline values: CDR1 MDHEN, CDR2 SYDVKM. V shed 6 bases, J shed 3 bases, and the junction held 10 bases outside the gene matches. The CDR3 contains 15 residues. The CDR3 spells CASSQGDRLNYEQYF. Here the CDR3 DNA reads TGTGCCAGCAGCCAAGGGGACAGGTTAAACTACGAGCAGTACTTC.

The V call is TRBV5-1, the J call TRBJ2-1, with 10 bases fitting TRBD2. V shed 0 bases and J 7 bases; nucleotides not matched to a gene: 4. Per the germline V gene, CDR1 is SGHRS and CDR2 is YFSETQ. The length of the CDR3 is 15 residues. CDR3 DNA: TGCGCCAGCAGCTTGGTTCCTAGCGGGAGAAATGAGCAGTTCTTC. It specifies CASSLVPSGRNEQFF. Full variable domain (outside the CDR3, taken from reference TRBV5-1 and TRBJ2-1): KAGVTQTPRYLIKTRGQQVTLSCSPISGHRSVSWYQQTPGQGLQFLFEYFSETQRNKGNFPGRFSGRQFSNSRSEMNVSTLELGDSALYLCASSLVPSGRNEQFFGPGTRLTVL.

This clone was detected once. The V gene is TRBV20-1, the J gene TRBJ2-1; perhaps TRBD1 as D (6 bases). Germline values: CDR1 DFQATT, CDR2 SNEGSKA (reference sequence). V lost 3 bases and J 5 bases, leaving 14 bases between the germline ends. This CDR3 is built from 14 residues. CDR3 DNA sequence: TGCAGTGCTAGTTCTGAGGGGGACCACAATGAGCAGTTCTTC. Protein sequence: CSASSEGDHNEQFF.

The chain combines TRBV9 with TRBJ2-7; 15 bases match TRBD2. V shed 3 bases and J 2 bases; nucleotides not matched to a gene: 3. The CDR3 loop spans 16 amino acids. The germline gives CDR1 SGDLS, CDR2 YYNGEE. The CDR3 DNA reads TGTGCCAGCAGCGGGGGACTAGCGGGAGGAACCTACGAGCAGTACTTC. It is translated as CASSGGLAGGTYEQYF.

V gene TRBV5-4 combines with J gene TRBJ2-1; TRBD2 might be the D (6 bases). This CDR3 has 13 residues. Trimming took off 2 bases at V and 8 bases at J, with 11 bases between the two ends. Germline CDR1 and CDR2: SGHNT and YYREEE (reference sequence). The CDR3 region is CASSLALADEQFF. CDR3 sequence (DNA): TGTGCCAGCAGCTTAGCACTAGCCGATGAGCAGTTCTTC.